The sequence of this T cell receptor (beta chain) was determined in a study of blood T cell repertoires in COVID-19. Overall study: Donors in the United States, Italy and Spain gave samples during acute or convalescent COVID-19. From T cells, B-cell-depleted T cells, or PBMCs came the material, which was cDNA or gDNA.

In germline, CDR1 is LNHDA, CDR2 SQIVND (reference sequence). CDR3 length: 15 residues. V lost 5 bases and J 4 bases, leaving 15 bases between the germline ends. In the original processing: Researchers report that nucleated cell counts were estimated from reference gene primer amplification. TCRdb keeps only in-frame clones here, not all; method: immunoSEQ multiplex PCR. V, J and clone size reflect that table, while D and trimming were determined from the DNA. The sample yields about 100,000 clones, 80% to 90% seen once. The V and J genes are TRBV19 and TRBJ1-5; tentatively, D is TRBD1 (6 bases). This receptor was obtained from a human donor in a cohort sampled during active COVID-19. The sample was peripheral blood. Here the CDR3 DNA reads TGTGCCAGTAGTGTCACAGGGAAGGGGAATCAGCCCCAGCATTTT. Its translation is CASSVTGKGNQPQHF. Full variable domain (missing parts from reference TRBV19 and TRBJ1-5): DGGITQSPKYLFRKEGQNVTLSCEQNLNHDAMYWYRQDPGQGLRLIYYSQIVNDFQKGDIAEGYSVSREKKESFPLTVTSAQKNPTAFYLCASSVTGKGNQPQHFGDGTRLSIL.